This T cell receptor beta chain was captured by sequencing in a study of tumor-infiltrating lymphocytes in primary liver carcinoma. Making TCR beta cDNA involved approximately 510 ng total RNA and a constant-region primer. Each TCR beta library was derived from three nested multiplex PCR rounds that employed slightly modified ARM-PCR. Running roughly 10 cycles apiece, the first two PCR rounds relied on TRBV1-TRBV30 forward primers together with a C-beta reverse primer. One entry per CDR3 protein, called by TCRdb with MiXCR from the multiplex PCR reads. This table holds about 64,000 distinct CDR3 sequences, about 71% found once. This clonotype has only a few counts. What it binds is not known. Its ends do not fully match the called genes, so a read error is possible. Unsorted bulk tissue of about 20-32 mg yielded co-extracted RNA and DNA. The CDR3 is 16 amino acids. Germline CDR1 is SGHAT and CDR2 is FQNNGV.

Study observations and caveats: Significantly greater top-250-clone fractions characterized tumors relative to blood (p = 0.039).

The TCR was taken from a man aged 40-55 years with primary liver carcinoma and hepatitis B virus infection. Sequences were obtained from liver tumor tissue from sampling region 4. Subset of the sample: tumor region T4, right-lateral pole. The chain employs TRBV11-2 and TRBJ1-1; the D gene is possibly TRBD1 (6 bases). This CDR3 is CASSRGGAGVFTEAFF. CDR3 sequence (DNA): TGTGCCAGCAGCCGTGGTGGGGCAGGGGTCTTCACTGAAGCCTTCTTT.